The 17 T cell receptor beta chains listed next were all sequenced from one sample in a study of T cells in women clearing cervical HPV infection. Profiling relied on immunoSEQ multiplex PCR, and the TCRdb table lists in-frame clones only, not all of them. This specimen shows 23,000 or so clones; the ten leading clones hold around 22%. What was sequenced was blood buffy coat. These receptor sequences come from a woman between 18 and 70 years old with a cervical HPV16 infection that either progressed to CIN3+ or cleared (not recorded which).

As regards this clone: Read coverage stops 3 residues before the CDR3 terminus; the germline J gene supplies the remainder. This chain connects TRBV20-1 to TRBJ2-4; D not resolved. This CDR3 region has 16 residues. Germline V CDR1 and CDR2: DFQATT, SNEGSKA (reference sequence). V was clipped by 0 bases and J by 7 bases, with 19 bases between them. CDR3 DNA (partial): TGCAGTGCTAGAGATCTCGTGACGTCGAAAGGGAACATT. Residues: CSARDLVTSKGNI. In full, the CDR3 reads CSARDLVTSKGNIQYF.

A remark on this clone: The CDR3 is cut off 3 residues early in the read; its end comes from the germline J gene. The chain recombines TRBV7-9 with TRBJ2-2, with 7 bases aligning to TRBD1. The germline V gene encodes CDR1 SEHNR and CDR2 FQNEAQ (reference sequence). The CDR3 runs 14 residues. The sequenced CDR3 bases are TGTGCCAGCTATGAAACAGGGGTTAATGAAAAG. It specifies CASYETGVNEK. The CDR3, in full, reads CASYETGVNEKLFF.

Notes on this clone: The CDR3 goes on 3 residues after the read ends, and that part is filled in from the germline J gene. The chain recombines TRBV10-3 with TRBJ1-2, with 8 bases identical to TRBD1. The germline V gene has CDR1 ENHRY and CDR2 SYGVKD. The CDR3 length is 15 residues. CDR3 DNA (partial): TGTGCCATCCACCGACAGGGGACAACACGGGAGGGC. This sequence encodes CAIHRQGTTREG. The CDR3 in full is CAIHRQGTTREGYTF.

Note on this clone: The read terminates 3 residues before the CDR3 end, so the remaining end is supplied by the germline J gene. This chain joins TRBV13 and TRBJ1-1; unclear D gene. The CDR3 has 11 amino acids. Germline-derived CDR1 and CDR2 are PRHDT and FYEKMQ (reference sequence). CDR3 DNA (partial): TGTGCCAGCAGCCTACGAATCGAA. Translation gives CASSLRIE. The full CDR3 is CASSLRIEAFF.

A remark on this clone: The read ends 3 residues shy of where the CDR3 ends; the end is completed using the germline J gene. The chain is built from TRBV20-1 and TRBJ1-2; 8 bases line up with TRBD1. The CDR3 extends over 14 amino acids. The J segment lost 3 bases and the V segment lost 0 bases, leaving 3 bases of the junction unmatched. Germline loops: CDR1 DFQATT, CDR2 SNEGSKA (reference sequence). The CDR3 reads CSAREGTGYYGYTF. The part of the CDR3 DNA that was read is TGCAGTGCTAGAGAGGGGACAGGCTACTATGGC.

Comment on this clone: Read coverage stops 3 residues before the CDR3 terminus; the germline J gene supplies the remainder. The chain has TRBV30 and TRBJ1-6, with 10 bases identical to TRBD1. The length of the CDR3 is 19 residues. Germline CDR1 reads GTSNPN; CDR2 reads SVGIG (reference sequence). With V trimmed by 3 bases and J by 1 base, 12 bases remained unmatched. The sequenced part of the CDR3 DNA is TGTGCCTGGAGCGGCCTCGGACAGGGGGGTATGTCCTATAATTCACCC. Encoded protein: CAWSGLGQGGMSYNSP. The entire CDR3 protein is CAWSGLGQGGMSYNSPLHF. Using reference TRBV30 and TRBJ1-6 for the parts outside the CDR3, the full variable domain is SQTIHQWPATLVQPVGSPLSLECTVEGTSNPNLYWYRQAAGRGLQLLFYSVGIGQISSEVPQNLSASRPQDRQFILSSKKLLLSDSGFYLCAWSGLGQGGMSYNSPLHFGNGTRLTVT.

A note on this clone: The sequenced fragment ends 3 residues before the CDR3 boundary, so the rest is inferred from the germline J gene. The chain employs TRBV30 and TRBJ1-3, with D possibly being TRBD1 (6 bases). Trimming removed 3 bases from V and 0 bases from J, with 12 bases in between. There are 15 residues in the CDR3. Germline CDR1 and CDR2: GTSNPN and SVGIG (reference sequence). The CDR3 DNA, read in part, is TGTGCCTGGAGGAGAGGACAGAGCTCTGGAAACACC. It is translated as CAWRRGQSSGNT. From start to end, the CDR3 is CAWRRGQSSGNTIYF.

Concerning this clone: Read sequence stops 3 residues before the CDR3 end, and the germline J gene provides the missing end. The same CDR3 is also encoded by other DNA sequences in this sample. The chain links TRBV7-3 to TRBJ2-1, with TRBD2 identical over 14 bases. The CDR3 has 15 residues. Germline trimming cut 3 bases from V and 5 bases from J; bases unmatched to any gene: 0. CDR1 SGHTA and CDR2 FQGTGA come from the germline V gene. The CDR3 bases that were read are TGTGCCAGCAGCTTGGGACTAGCGGGAGACAATGAG. It codes for CASSLGLAGDNE. The whole CDR3 region reads CASSLGLAGDNEQFF.

As for this clone: Coverage ceases 3 residues before the CDR3 finishes, and the germline J gene fills in the end. The chain recombines TRBV7-3 with TRBJ2-3, with 7 bases identical to TRBD1. The CDR3 is made up of 14 amino acids. Germline CDR1 SGHTA, CDR2 FQGTGA. V lost 2 bases and J lost 3; bases outside the gene matches: 2. The sequenced part of the CDR3 DNA is TGTGCCAGCAGCTTAGGACAGGCGACAGATACG. This encodes CASSLGQATDT. In full, the CDR3 reads CASSLGQATDTQYF. Full variable domain (missing parts from reference TRBV7-3 and TRBJ2-3): GAGVSQTPSNKVTEKGKYVELRCDPISGHTALYWYRQSLGQGPEFLIYFQGTGAADDSGLPNDRFFAVRPEGSVSTLKIQRTERGDSAVYLCASSLGQATDTQYFGPGTRLTVL.

This chain's CDR3 is CASSLPGLAGTDTQYF. CDR3 bases read: TGCGCCAGCAGCTTACCGGGACTAGCGGGCACAGATACG. The rearrangement links TRBV5-1 to TRBJ2-3, with 11 bases that match TRBD2. The sequenced fragment ends 3 residues before the CDR3 boundary, so the rest is inferred from the germline J gene. Unmatched junction bases numbered 3, after V lost 2 bases and J lost 1 base. Germline-derived CDR1 and CDR2 are SGHRS and YFSETQ. CDR3 length: 16 residues.

Details on this clone: The read finishes 3 residues shy of the CDR3 end, and the germline J gene is used to complete it. The V and J genes are TRBV30 and TRBJ2-1, with D possibly being TRBD2 (5 bases). The V and J ends lost 2 bases and 2 bases respectively, with 10 bases between them. In germline, CDR1 is GTSNPN, CDR2 SVGIG (reference sequence). The CDR3 is made up of 14 amino acids. The part of the CDR3 DNA that was read is TGTGCCTGGAGTAAAAGCGGAACCTACAATGAG. Translating it yields CAWSKSGTYNE. The whole CDR3 region reads CAWSKSGTYNEQFF.

Comments on this clone: The read comes to an end 3 residues before the CDR3 does, leaving the germline J gene to fill in the end. The chain couples TRBV6-1 to TRBJ1-2; a weak D match, TRBD1 (5 bases). Trimming removed 0 bases at V and 2 bases at J, with 10 bases between. Germline loops: CDR1 MNHNS, CDR2 SASEGT. This CDR3 is built from 15 residues. CDR3 loop: CASSEAWGHNYGYTF. CDR3 DNA (partial): TGTGCCAGCAGTGAAGCGTGGGGCCACAACTATGGC.

Comments on this clone: The read falls 3 residues short of the CDR3 end, and the missing part is taken from the germline J gene. V usage is TRBV30 and J usage is TRBJ1-2; D is unresolved. The germline V gene has CDR1 GTSNPN and CDR2 SVGIG (reference sequence). Trimming removed 1 base at V and 7 bases at J, with 7 bases between. The CDR3 contains 11 residues. The CDR3 here is CAWSGVSGYTF. The CDR3 bases that were read are TGTGCCTGGAGTGGTGTCAGTGGC.

As to this clone: The read comes to an end 3 residues before the CDR3 does, leaving the germline J gene to fill in the end. This chain joins TRBV13 and TRBJ2-6; D uncertain. V lost 1 base to trimming and J lost 0 bases, with 4 bases between them. The germline CDR1 and CDR2 sequences are PRHDT and FYEKMQ (reference sequence). This CDR3 region has 15 residues. CDR3 amino acids: CASSLEASGANVLTF. The CDR3 DNA, read in part, is TGTGCCAGCAGCTTAGAAGCCTCTGGGGCCAACGTC.

On this clone: The read stops 3 residues short of the end of the CDR3; the missing end is completed from the germline J gene. The chain uses TRBV30 and TRBJ2-5; D is perhaps TRBD1 (5 bases). The V end was cut by 0 bases, the J end by 2 bases, with 7 bases between. Per the germline V gene, CDR1 is GTSNPN and CDR2 is SVGIG (reference sequence). The CDR3 runs to 13 residues. The CDR3 bases that were read are TGTGCCTGGAGTGTAAACAGGCAAGAGACC. Amino acids: CAWSVNRQET. The full CDR3 is CAWSVNRQETQYF.

Note on this clone: The read falls 3 residues short of the CDR3 end, and the missing part is taken from the germline J gene. The chain couples TRBV18 to TRBJ2-5; TRBD1 aligns across 7 bases. This CDR3 comprises 12 residues. Germline CDR1 reads KGHSH; CDR2 reads LQKENI. V shed 3 bases and J 5 bases; nucleotides not matched to a gene: 0. The part of the CDR3 DNA that was read is TGTGCCAGCTCACCGACAGGGGAGACC. Translating gives CASSPTGET. The entire CDR3 protein is CASSPTGETQYF. Filled out from reference TRBV18 and TRBJ2-5, the complete variable domain reads NAGVMQNPRHLVRRRGQEARLRCSPMKGHSHVYWYRQLPEEGLKFMVYLQKENIIDESGMPKERFSAEFPKEGPSILRIQQVVRGDSAAYFCASSPTGETQYFGPGTRLLVL.

Concerning this clone: The observed sequence ends 3 residues before the CDR3 terminus, with the missing tail filled in from the germline J gene. V is TRBV7-2 and J is TRBJ1-2; a possible D gene is TRBD1 (5 bases). This CDR3 is built from 15 residues. Germline V gene data show CDR1 as SGHTA and CDR2 as FQGNSA. The CDR3 region is CASSFTGLALNDYTF. The sequenced part of the CDR3 DNA is TGTGCCAGCAGCTTCACGGGACTAGCGTTAAATGAC.